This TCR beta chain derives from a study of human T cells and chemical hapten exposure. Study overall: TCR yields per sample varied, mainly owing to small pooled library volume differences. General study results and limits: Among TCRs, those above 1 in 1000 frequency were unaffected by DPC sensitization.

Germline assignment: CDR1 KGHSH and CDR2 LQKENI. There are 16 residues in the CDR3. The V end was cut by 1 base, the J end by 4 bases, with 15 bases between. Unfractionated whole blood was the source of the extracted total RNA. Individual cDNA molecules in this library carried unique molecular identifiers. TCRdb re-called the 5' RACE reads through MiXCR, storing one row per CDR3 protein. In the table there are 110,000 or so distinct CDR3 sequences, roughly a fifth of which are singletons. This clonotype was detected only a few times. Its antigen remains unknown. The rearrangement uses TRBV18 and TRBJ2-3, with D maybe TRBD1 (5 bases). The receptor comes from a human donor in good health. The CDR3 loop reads CASSPQGARAADTQYF. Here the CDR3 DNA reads TGTGCCAGCTCACCACAAGGGGCCCGAGCAGCAGATACGCAGTATTTT.